The entry below describes one TCR beta chain. There is no known antigen for this receptor. Qualities for individual bases were not recorded, and no much larger clone is one base off. The library was made by the immunoSEQ multiplex PCR assay. Drawn from immuneACCESS, this table holds only the in-frame rearrangements with V and J called that TCRdb kept. Clones are partly lost; checked studies trace under half to an unresolved V gene and leave the rest unexplained. The sample records some 10,000 clones, about 75% of which are singletons. The ten top clones hold roughly 28% of the sample. The data are from a study of circulating tumor DNA in untreated peripheral T-cell lymphoma (dated by TCRdb to about 2021). What the study reported, not specific to this receptor: Tumor-specific clonotypes were found in roughly 76% of patients, coming from under 90% of baseline tissues and about 67% of baseline serum samples.

The CDR3, from cysteine to phenylalanine, totals 11 residues. Just the 33-base CDR3 DNA is kept, in frame starting at base 1. Germline trimming amounts to 8 bases on V and 6 bases on J, with 1 as the count of junction bases outside the gene matches. Taken from the germline V gene (reference sequence), the CDR1 and CDR2 loops are LNHDA and SQIVND. To find tumor-specific TCR clonotypes, researchers sequenced baseline tumor tissue that had been collected prior to treatment. Next-generation sequencing of T-cell receptor sequences was used to monitor peripheral T-cell lymphoma patients receiving frontline treatment on a trial.

This clonotype was sampled from a human donor with peripheral T-cell lymphoma. The chain employs TRBV19 and TRBJ2-3; 8 nucleotides in the junction match TRBD2. The source material was tumor tissue. This receptor has the CDR3 CASRGGDTQYF. The nucleotide sequence is given as TGTGCCAGTCGCGGGGGGGATACGCAGTATTTT.